This TCR beta chain was sequenced in a study of T cells in Graves' hyperthyroidism and ophthalmopathy. Study context: At initial diagnosis, before any treatment had begun, peripheral blood was obtained.

Authors of the study amplified TCR beta CDR3 regions from RNA transcripts. HTBI primers were the set used in a first-round RT-PCR of the TCR CDR3. One entry per CDR3 protein results from TCRdb running MiXCR on the multiplex PCR reads. The sample yields approximately 370,000 distinct CDR3 sequences, about a sixth seen once. Germline trimming cut 5 bases from V and 0 bases from J; bases unmatched to any gene: 3. Germline V lookup: CDR1 ENHRY, CDR2 SYGVKD. The CDR3 has 14 residues. Material: blood. The V and J genes are TRBV10-3 and TRBJ1-1; 7 bases align to TRBD1. The receptor was isolated from a young woman with Graves' hyperthyroidism that later progressed to Graves' ophthalmopathy. CDR3 residues: CAISTGAMNTEAFF. CDR3 DNA: TGTGCCATCAGTACAGGGGCTATGAACACTGAAGCTTTCTTT.